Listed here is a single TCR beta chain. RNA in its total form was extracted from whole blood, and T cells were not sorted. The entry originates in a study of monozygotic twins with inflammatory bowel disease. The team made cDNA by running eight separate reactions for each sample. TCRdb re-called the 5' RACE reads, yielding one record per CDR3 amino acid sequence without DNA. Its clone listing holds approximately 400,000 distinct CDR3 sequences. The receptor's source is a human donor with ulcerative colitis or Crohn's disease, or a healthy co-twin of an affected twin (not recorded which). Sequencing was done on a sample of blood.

CDR3 residues: CASSEERGLAGFNEQFF. This rearrangement joins TRBV2 to TRBJ2-1; the TRBD2 assignment by TCRdb is unverifiable without DNA. CDR3 size: 17 residues. CDR1 and CDR2 (germline): SNHLY, FYNNEI.